The 15 T cell receptor beta chains in this list originate from one sample, sequenced in a study of shared clonotypes between healthy human individuals. Data came from immunoSEQ multiplex PCR; TCRdb stores just in-frame clones and leaves some out. This table holds 850,000 to 1,200,000 clones, about three quarters found once. The specimen was memory CD4+ T cells sorted from blood. Subset specified: CD45RA-negative fraction. Receptors were obtained from a young man in good health.

The chain links TRBV10-3 to TRBJ2-4, with D perhaps assigned TRBD1 or TRBD2 (5 bases each). CDR1 is ENHRY and CDR2 is SYGVKD in the germline V gene. The germline V and J ends were trimmed by 0 bases and 4 bases, with 10 bases remaining between them. CDR3 length: 15 residues. CDR3 sequence: CAISESGDGKNIQYF. DNA of the CDR3: TGTGCCATCAGTGAGTCTGGGGACGGTAAAAACATTCAGTACTTC.

The chain uses TRBV18 and TRBJ1-2; D perhaps matches TRBD1 (5 bases). The V end lost 1 base, the J end lost 4 bases, and 13 bases lay between the germline ends. Germline V CDR1 and CDR2: KGHSH, LQKENI. This CDR3 comprises 15 residues. The CDR3 DNA is TGTGCCAGCTCACCACAGTCGGACACCCCCTATGGCTACACCTTC. Translated: CASSPQSDTPYGYTF.

The chain has TRBV4-1 and TRBJ2-2, with 10 bases lining up with TRBD2. Germline CDR1 is MGHRA and CDR2 is YSYEKL. This CDR3 spans 17 amino acids. V shed 11 bases and J 4 bases; nucleotides not matched to a gene: 16. The CDR3 loop is CAPLKSSGRGVTGELFF. DNA for the CDR3: TGCGCCCCCCTTAAGTCTAGCGGGAGAGGGGTCACCGGGGAGCTGTTTTTT.

The chain carries TRBV5-1 and TRBJ2-3, with 7 bases aligning to TRBD1. The CDR3 consists of 14 residues. From germline, CDR1 is SGHRS and CDR2 YFSETQ. V dropped 4 bases and J dropped 2; count of bases not matched to a gene: 4. CDR3 region: CASSEGAYTDTQYF. The CDR3 coding sequence is TGCGCCAGCAGCGAGGGGGCCTACACAGATACGCAGTATTTT.

The J gene is TRBJ2-7, the V gene TRBV5-1; no reliable D call. The V gene lost 4 bases and the J gene lost 0 bases, with 5 bases spanning the gap. The germline CDR1 and CDR2 sequences are SGHRS and YFSETQ. This CDR3 is 12 amino acids long. CDR3: CASSTGSYEQYF. The CDR3 DNA follows: TGCGCCAGCAGCACCGGCTCCTACGAGCAGTACTTC.

The chain employs TRBV6-5 and TRBJ2-1, with TRBD2 as a possible D gene (5 bases). V was shortened by 9 bases and J by 9 bases, with 18 bases between the two germline ends. CDR3 length: 13 amino acids. Looked up from germline, CDR1 is MNHEY and CDR2 is SVGAGI. CDR3 DNA sequence: TGTGCCAGTTCGAGGGAATCCTCGGGTGAGCAGTTCTTC. Protein: CASSRESSGEQFF.

The chain recombines TRBV9 with TRBJ2-7, with 8 bases matching TRBD2. V was clipped by 5 bases and J by 0 bases; unmatched bases: 4. This CDR3 comprises 14 residues. CDR1 SGDLS and CDR2 YYNGEE come from the germline V gene. CDR3 bases: TGTGCCAGCAGTCCACGGGGGGGCTCCTACGAGCAGTACTTC. Its translation is CASSPRGGSYEQYF.

The V gene is TRBV5-4, the J gene TRBJ2-7; 7 bases map to TRBD1. The CDR3 covers 16 residues. The V segment lost 3 bases and the J segment 6 bases; nucleotides outside the gene matches: 15. Germline lookup yields CDR1 SGHNT and CDR2 YYREEE (reference sequence). CDR3 DNA: TGTGCCAGCAGCTGGGGGACGGGACAGACCAGAGGCGAGCAGTACTTC. Its protein product is CASSWGTGQTRGEQYF. Full variable domain (missing parts from reference TRBV5-4 and TRBJ2-7): ETGVTQSPTHLIKTRGQQVTLRCSSQSGHNTVSWYQQALGQGPQFIFQYYREEENGRGNFPPRFSGLQFPNYSSELNVNALELDDSALYLCASSWGTGQTRGEQYFGPGTRLTVT.

V is TRBV7-9 and J is TRBJ2-3; 10 positions match TRBD2. Germline lookup yields CDR1 SEHNR and CDR2 FQNEAQ (reference sequence). This CDR3 contains 16 residues. The V segment lost 0 bases and the J segment 5 bases; nucleotides outside the gene matches: 5. The chain's CDR3 is CASSLAASGGRDTQYF. CDR3 sequence (DNA): TGTGCCAGCAGCTTAGCGGCTAGCGGGGGTCGAGATACGCAGTATTTT.

The rearrangement uses TRBV5-1 and TRBJ1-2, with unresolved D. Germline V gene data show CDR1 as SGHRS and CDR2 as YFSETQ. CDR3 length: 13 residues. V lost 5 bases and J 6 bases, leaving 14 bases between the germline ends. The CDR3 protein is CASRPGPRDGYTF. DNA for the CDR3: TGCGCCAGCAGGCCCGGACCTAGGGATGGCTACACCTTC.

There are a few counts of this clone. Other DNA sequences in this sample translate to the same CDR3. The V gene is TRBV20-1, the J gene TRBJ2-3, with D unclear. Trimming removed 3 bases from V and 6 bases from J, with 7 bases in between. This CDR3 comprises 11 residues. Germline V lookup: CDR1 DFQATT, CDR2 SNEGSKA (reference sequence). CDR3 coding DNA: TGCAGTGCTAGGGTCTCCGATACGCAGTATTTT. Its protein product is CSARVSDTQYF.

This clone was counted only a few times. The J gene is TRBJ2-5, the V gene TRBV10-3; D remains unclear. This CDR3 has 12 amino acids. From germline, CDR1 is ENHRY and CDR2 SYGVKD. V lost 3 bases and J 2 bases, leaving 4 bases between the germline ends. CDR3 DNA: TGTGCCATCAGTGATCAGCAAGAGACCCAGTACTTC. Protein: CAISDQQETQYF.

In this sample, this clone turned up once. DNA for the CDR3: TGCGCCAGCAGCTTTCTGGATGCCGGGGAGCTGTTTTTT. Translated, it gives CASSFLDAGELFF. This sequence joins TRBV5-1 and TRBJ2-2; D is unresolved. Germline CDR1 is SGHRS and CDR2 is YFSETQ. The CDR3 sequence is 13 residues long. Trimming shortened V by 2 bases and J by 6 bases, and 8 bases separated the two germline ends.

This clone was recorded only once. The rearrangement uses TRBV2 and TRBJ1-1; 8 nucleotides line up with TRBD1. Germline loops: CDR1 SNHLY, CDR2 FYNNEI. The CDR3 loop spans 14 amino acids. V trimming: 4 bases; J trimming: 5 bases; junction bases outside the gene matches: 6. The CDR3 DNA reads TGTGCCAGCAGTGTCGACAGGGGCGGGACTGAAGCTTTCTTT. Its protein product is CASSVDRGGTEAFF.

This clone was picked up a small number of times. The V call is TRBV4-3, the J call TRBJ2-1, with TRBD2 matching over 11 bases. Germline CDR1 is LGHNA and CDR2 is YSLEER. This CDR3 region has 17 residues. Germline trimming cut 1 base from V and 7 bases from J; bases unmatched to any gene: 9. The CDR3 nucleotides are TGCGCCAGCAGCCAAGCCCGCGCTAGCGGGAGGCCGAATGAGCAGTTCTTC. Its protein product is CASSQARASGRPNEQFF.